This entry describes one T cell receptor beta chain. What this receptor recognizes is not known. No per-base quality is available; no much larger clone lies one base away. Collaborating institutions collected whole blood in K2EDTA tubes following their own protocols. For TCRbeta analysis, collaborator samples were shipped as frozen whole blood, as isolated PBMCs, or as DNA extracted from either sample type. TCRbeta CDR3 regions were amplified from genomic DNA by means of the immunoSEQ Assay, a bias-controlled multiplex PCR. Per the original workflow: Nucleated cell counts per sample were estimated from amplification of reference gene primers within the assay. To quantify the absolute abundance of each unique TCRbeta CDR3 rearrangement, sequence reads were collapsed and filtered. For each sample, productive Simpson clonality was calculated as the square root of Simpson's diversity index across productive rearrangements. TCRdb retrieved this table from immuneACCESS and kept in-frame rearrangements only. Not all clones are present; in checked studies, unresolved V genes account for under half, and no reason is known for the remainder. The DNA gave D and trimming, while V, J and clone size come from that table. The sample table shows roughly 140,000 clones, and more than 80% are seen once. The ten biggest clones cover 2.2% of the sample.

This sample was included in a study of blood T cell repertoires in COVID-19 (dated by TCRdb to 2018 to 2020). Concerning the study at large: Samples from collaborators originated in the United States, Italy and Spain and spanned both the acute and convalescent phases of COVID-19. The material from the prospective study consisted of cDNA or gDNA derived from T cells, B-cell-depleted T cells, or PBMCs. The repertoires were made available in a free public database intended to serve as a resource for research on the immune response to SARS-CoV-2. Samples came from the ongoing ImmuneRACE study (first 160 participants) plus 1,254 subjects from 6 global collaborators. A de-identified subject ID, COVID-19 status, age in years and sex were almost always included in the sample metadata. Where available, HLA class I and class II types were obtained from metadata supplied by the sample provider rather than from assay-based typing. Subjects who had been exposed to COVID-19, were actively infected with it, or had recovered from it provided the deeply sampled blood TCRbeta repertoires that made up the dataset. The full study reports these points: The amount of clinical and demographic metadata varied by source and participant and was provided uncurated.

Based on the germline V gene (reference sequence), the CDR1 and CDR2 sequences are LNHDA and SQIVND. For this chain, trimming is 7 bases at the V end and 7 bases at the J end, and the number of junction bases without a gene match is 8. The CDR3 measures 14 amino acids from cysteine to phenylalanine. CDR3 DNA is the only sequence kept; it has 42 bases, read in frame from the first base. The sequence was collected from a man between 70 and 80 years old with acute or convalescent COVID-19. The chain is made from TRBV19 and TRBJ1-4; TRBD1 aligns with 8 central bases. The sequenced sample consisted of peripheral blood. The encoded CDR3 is CASTLTGDGEKLFF. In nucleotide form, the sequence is TGTGCCAGTACCTTGACAGGGGATGGTGAAAAACTGTTTTTT.